This T cell receptor (beta chain) was observed in a study of response to subunit inactivated influenza vaccine. Study-level results: The authors suggested that few new T cells are recruited per seasonal influenza vaccination.

In regard to this clonotype: Its antigen is undetermined.

CDR1 and CDR2 from the germline V gene are KGHSH and LQKENI. V lost 4 bases and J lost 5, with 14 bases in between. This CDR3 comprises 15 residues. TCRdb used MiXCR to reprocess the RT-PCR reads, holding one entry per CDR3 protein. The sample gives hundreds of thousands of distinct CDR3 sequences, around 14% of which show up once; more than 9% is in the top ten. V is TRBV18 and J is TRBJ1-4, with a weak D call TRBD1 (6 bases). The sequences come from PBMCs from blood, collected 11 to 12 days after vaccination. The receptor was isolated from a man aged 50-59 years who received an inactivated influenza vaccine. The CDR3 DNA sequence: TGTGCCAGCTCACTATCTACAGGGAGAAATGAAAAACTGTTTTTT. Translated, it gives CASSLSTGRNEKLFF.